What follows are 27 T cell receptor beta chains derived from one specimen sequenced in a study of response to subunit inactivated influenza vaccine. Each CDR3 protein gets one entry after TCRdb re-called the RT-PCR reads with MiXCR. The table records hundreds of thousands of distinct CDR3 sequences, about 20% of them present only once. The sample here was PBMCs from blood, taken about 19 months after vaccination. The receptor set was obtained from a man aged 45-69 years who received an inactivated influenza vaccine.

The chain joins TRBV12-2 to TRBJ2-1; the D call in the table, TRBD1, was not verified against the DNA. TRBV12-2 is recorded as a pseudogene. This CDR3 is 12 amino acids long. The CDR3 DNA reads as TGTGCAAGTCGCTTAGAGGGGAGTGAGCAGTTCTTC. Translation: CASRLEGSEQFF.

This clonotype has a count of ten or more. The CDR3, as DNA: TGTGCCAGCAGCCTCGGGACAGGGAATTCACCCCTCCACTTT. Translated: CASSLGTGNSPLHF. This chain uses TRBV28 with TRBJ1-6; 9 bases fit TRBD1. Germline values: CDR1 MDHEN, CDR2 SYDVKM. Trimming took 6 bases from V and 7 from J; bases not matched to a gene: 4. This CDR3 contains 14 residues.

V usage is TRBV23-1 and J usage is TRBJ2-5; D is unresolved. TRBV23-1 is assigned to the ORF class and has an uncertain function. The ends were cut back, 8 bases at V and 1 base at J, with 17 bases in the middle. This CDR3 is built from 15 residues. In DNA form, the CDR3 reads TGCGCCAGCGGTTCCCTTTTCGACATCCAAGAGACCCAGTACTTC. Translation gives CASGSLFDIQETQYF.

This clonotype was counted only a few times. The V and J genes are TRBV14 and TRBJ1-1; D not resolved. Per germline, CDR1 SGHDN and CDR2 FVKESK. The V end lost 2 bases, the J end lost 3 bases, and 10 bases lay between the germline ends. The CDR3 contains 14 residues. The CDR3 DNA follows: TGTGCCAGCAGCCAACTGGACTCATACACTGAAGCTTTCTTT. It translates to CASSQLDSYTEAFF.

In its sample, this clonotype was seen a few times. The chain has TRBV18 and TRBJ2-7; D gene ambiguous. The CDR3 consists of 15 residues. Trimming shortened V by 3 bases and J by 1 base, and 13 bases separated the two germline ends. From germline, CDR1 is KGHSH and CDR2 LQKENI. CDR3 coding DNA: TGTGCCAGCTCACCCTCAAGGGCACAATCCTACGAGCAGTACTTC. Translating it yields CASSPSRAQSYEQYF.

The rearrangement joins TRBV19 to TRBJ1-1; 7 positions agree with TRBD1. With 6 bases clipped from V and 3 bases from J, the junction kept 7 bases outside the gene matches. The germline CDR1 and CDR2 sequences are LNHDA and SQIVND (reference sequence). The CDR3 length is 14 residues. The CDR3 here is CASSPSTGDTEAFF. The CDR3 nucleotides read TGTGCCAGTAGCCCCTCAACAGGGGACACTGAAGCTTTCTTT.

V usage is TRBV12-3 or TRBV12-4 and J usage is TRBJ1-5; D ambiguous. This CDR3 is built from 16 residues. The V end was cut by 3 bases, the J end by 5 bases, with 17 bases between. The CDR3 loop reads CASSFKGMTRHQPQHF. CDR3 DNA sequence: TGTGCCAGCAGTTTCAAGGGAATGACCCGGCATCAGCCCCAGCATTTT.

Written as DNA, the CDR3 is TGTGCCAGCAGCCAAGAGACGTCCCCATGGGGGGGCGAGCAGTACTTC. Protein: CASSQETSPWGGEQYF. The V call is TRBV3-1, the J call TRBJ2-7; 7 nucleotides align to TRBD2. The germline gives CDR1 LGHDT, CDR2 YNNKEL (reference sequence). The length of the CDR3 is 16 residues. V dropped 0 bases and J dropped 6; count of bases not matched to a gene: 11.

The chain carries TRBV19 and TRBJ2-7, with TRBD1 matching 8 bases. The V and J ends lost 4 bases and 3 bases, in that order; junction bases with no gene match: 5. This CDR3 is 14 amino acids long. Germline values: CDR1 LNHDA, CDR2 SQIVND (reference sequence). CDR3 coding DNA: TGTGCCAGTAGTAGGGGACAGGCGGACTACGAGCAGTACTTC. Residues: CASSRGQADYEQYF. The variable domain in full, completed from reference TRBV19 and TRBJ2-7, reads DGGITQSPKYLFRKEGQNVTLSCEQNLNHDAMYWYRQDPGQGLRLIYYSQIVNDFQKGDIAEGYSVSREKKESFPLTVTSAQKNPTAFYLCASSRGQADYEQYFGPGTRLTVT.

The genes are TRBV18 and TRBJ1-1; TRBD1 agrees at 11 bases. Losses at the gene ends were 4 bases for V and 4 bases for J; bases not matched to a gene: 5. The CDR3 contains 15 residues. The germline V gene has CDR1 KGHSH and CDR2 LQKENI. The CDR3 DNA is TGTGCCAGCTCACAAACCGGGACAGGGGGCACTGAAGCTTTCTTT. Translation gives CASSQTGTGGTEAFF. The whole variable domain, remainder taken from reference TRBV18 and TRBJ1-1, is NAGVMQNPRHLVRRRGQEARLRCSPMKGHSHVYWYRQLPEEGLKFMVYLQKENIIDESGMPKERFSAEFPKEGPSILRIQQVVRGDSAAYFCASSQTGTGGTEAFFGQGTRLTVV.

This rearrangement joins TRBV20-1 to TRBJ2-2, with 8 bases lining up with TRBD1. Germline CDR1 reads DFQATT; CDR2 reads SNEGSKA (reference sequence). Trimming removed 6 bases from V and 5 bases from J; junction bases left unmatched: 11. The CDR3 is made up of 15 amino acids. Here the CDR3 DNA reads TGCAGTGCCCAACGGACAGGGACTTGGACCGGGGAGCTGTTTTTT. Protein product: CSAQRTGTWTGELFF.

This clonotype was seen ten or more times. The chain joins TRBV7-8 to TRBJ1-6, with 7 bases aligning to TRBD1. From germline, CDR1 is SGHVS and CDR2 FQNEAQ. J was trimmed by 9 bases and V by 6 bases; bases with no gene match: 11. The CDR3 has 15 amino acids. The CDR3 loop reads CASRRGDSDRSPLHF. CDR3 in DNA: TGTGCCAGCAGGCGGGGGGACAGCGACCGTTCACCCCTCCACTTT.

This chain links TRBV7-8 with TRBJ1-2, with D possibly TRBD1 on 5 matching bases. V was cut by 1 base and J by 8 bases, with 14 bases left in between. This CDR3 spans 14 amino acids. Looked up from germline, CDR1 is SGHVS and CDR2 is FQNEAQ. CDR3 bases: TGTGCCAGCAGCTTAGACCTCAGGGATGGAGGCTACACCTTC. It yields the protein CASSLDLRDGGYTF.

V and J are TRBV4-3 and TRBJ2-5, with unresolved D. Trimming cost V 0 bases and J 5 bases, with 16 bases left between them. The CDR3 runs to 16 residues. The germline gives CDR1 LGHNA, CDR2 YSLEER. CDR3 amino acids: CASSQDRVAGLETQYF. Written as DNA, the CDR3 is TGCGCCAGCAGCCAAGATCGCGTGGCAGGATTGGAGACCCAGTACTTC.

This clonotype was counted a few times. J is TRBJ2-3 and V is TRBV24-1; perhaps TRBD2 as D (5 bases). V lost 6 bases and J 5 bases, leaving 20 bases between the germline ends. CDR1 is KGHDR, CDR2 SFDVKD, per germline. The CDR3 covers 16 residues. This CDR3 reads CATSRSGLQWRDTQYF. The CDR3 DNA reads TGTGCCACCAGTAGGTCCGGACTGCAATGGAGAGATACGCAGTATTTT.

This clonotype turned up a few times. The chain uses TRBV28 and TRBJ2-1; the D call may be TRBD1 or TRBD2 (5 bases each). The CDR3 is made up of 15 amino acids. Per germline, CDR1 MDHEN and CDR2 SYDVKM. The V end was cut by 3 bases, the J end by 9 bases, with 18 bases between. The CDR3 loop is CASSFSGTPLAEQFF. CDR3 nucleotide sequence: TGTGCCAGCAGTTTCTCCGGGACCCCGCTTGCTGAGCAGTTCTTC.

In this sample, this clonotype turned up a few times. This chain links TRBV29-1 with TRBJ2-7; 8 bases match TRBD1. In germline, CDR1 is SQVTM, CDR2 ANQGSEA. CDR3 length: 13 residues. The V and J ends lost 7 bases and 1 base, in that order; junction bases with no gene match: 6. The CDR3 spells CSARDRRSYEQYF. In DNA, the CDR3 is TGCAGCGCTCGGGACAGGAGATCCTACGAGCAGTACTTC.

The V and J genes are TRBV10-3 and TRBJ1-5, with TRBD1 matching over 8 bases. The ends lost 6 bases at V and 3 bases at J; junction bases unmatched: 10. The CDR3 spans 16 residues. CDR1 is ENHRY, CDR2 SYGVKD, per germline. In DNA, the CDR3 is TGTGCCATCAGCAAGGACAGGGTGGGTAACAATCAGCCCCAGCATTTT. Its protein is CAISKDRVGNNQPQHF.

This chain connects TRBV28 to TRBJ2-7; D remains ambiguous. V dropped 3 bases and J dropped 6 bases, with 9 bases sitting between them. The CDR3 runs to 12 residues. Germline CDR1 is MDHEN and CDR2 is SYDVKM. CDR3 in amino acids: CASSFSPSEQYF. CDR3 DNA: TGTGCCAGCAGTTTCTCCCCCTCCGAGCAGTACTTC.

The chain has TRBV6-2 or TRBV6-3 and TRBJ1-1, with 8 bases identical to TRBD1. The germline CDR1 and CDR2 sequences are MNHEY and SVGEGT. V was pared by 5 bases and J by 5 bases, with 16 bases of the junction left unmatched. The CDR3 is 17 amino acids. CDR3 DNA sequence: TGTGCCAGCAGTAGGATCGCACAGGGGGTCATTAGAACTGAAGCTTTCTTT. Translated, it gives CASSRIAQGVIRTEAFF.

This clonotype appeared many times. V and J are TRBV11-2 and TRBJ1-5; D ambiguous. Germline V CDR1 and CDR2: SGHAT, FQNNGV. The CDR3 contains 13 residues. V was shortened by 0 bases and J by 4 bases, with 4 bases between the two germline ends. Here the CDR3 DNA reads TGTGCCAGCAGCTTAGATGCGAATCAGCCCCAGCATTTT. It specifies CASSLDANQPQHF.

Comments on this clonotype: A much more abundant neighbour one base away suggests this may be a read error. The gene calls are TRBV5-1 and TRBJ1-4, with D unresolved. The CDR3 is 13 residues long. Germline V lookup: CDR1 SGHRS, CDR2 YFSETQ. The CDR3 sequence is CASSLLPVERLFF. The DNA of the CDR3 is TGCGCCAGCAGCTTGTTGCCAGTTGAAAGACTGTTTTTT.

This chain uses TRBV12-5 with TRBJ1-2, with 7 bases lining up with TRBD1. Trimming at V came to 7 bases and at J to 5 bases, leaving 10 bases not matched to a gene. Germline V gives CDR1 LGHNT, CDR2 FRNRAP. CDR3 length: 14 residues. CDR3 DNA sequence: TGTGCTAGTGCGACGGGACAGTCCTCTTATGGCTACACCTTC. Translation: CASATGQSSYGYTF.

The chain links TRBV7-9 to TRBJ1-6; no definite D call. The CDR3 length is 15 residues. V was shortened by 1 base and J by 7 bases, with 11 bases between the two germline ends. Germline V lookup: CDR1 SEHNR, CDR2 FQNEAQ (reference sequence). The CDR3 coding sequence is TGTGCCAGCAGCTTAGAGCGCAGAGTGAATTCACCCCTCCACTTT. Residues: CASSLERRVNSPLHF.

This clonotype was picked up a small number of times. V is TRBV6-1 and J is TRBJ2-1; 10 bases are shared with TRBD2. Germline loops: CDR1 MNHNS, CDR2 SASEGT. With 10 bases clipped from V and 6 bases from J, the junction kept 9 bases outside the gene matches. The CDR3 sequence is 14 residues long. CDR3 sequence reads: CATSRPSGSNEQFF. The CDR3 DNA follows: TGTGCCACGTCTCGGCCTAGCGGGAGCAATGAGCAGTTCTTC.

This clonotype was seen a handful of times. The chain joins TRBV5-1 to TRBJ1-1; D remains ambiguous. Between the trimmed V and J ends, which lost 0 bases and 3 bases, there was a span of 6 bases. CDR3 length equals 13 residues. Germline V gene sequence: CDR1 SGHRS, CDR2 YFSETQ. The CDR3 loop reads CASSLERDTEAFF. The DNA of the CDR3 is TGCGCCAGCAGCTTGGAAAGGGACACTGAAGCTTTCTTT.

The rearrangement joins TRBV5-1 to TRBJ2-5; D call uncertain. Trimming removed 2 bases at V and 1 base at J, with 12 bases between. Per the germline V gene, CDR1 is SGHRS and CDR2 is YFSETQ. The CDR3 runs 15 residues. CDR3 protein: CASSFQDPLQETQYF. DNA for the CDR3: TGCGCCAGCAGCTTCCAGGACCCCCTCCAAGAGACCCAGTACTTC.